A single sample gave rise to the 14 T cell receptor beta chains below, sequenced in a study of T-cell reconstitution after alpha-beta-depleted transplantation in children (dated by TCRdb to about 2016). Receptor libraries were prepared by PCR. These reads were obtained on an Illumina HiSeq 2500. TCR libraries were prepared with molecular barcoding, using unique molecular identifiers to normalize TCRbeta repertoire quantification. In-frame beta chains were kept once TCRdb had trimmed the public reads at Q25 with fastp and called clones with MiXCR. Each record represents a unique CDR3 protein, reported with the most common genes and DNA among its rows. The sample has around 580,000 distinct CDR3 sequences on record, 25% to 30% of them singletons. The ten largest clones take up around a third of the sample. The sample's treatment or condition label, decoded: allogeneic hematopoietic cell transplantation with graft depleted of TCRalphabeta T cells and CD19 B cells.

Sample: PBMCs, taken before TCRalphabeta/CD19-depleted stem cell transplant. The receptors originated from a boy less than two years old with Wiskott-Aldrich syndrome, due to receive a stem cell transplant.

The chain joins TRBV4-1 to TRBJ2-7, with 9 bases identical to TRBD2. J gave up 5 bases and V 5 bases, and 10 bases lay outside the gene matches. CDR1 is MGHRA, CDR2 YSYEKL, per germline. The CDR3 contains 15 residues. The CDR3 DNA reads TGCGCCAGCAGCGTGCCGGGGACTAGCTTGCACGAGCAGTACTTC. It specifies CASSVPGTSLHEQYF.

This clonotype was detected only a few times. This sequence joins TRBV5-1 and TRBJ2-1; D gene uncertain. In germline, CDR1 is SGHRS, CDR2 YFSETQ. Trimming shortened V by 1 base and J by 0 bases, and 8 bases separated the two germline ends. CDR3 length equals 15 residues. CDR3 nucleotides: TGCGCCAGCAGCTTGACCGGCCCCTCCTACAATGAGCAGTTCTTC. Its translation: CASSLTGPSYNEQFF. Supplemented by reference TRBV5-1 and TRBJ2-1, the full variable domain reads KAGVTQTPRYLIKTRGQQVTLSCSPISGHRSVSWYQQTPGQGLQFLFEYFSETQRNKGNFPGRFSGRQFSNSRSEMNVSTLELGDSALYLCASSLTGPSYNEQFFGPGTRLTVL.

The V gene is TRBV10-3, the J gene TRBJ2-1, with 13 bases identical to TRBD2. Trimming at V came to 4 bases and at J to 2 bases, leaving 11 bases not matched to a gene. The CDR3 spans 19 residues. Looked up from germline, CDR1 is ENHRY and CDR2 is SYGVKD. The CDR3 bases are TGTGCCATCAGTGGCCCCGGGACTAGCGGGATCGCGGCCTACAATGAGCAGTTCTTC. Protein: CAISGPGTSGIAAYNEQFF.

In this sample, this clonotype turned up a few times. The J gene is TRBJ2-4, the V gene TRBV2, with D possibly matching TRBD2 (6 bases). Between the trimmed V and J ends, which lost 4 bases and 0 bases, there was a span of 13 bases. The V gene's germline CDR1 is SNHLY and CDR2 FYNNEI. The CDR3 extends over 16 amino acids. The CDR3 region is CASSVSGSEAKNIQYF. The CDR3 DNA follows: TGTGCCAGCAGTGTTAGCGGAAGTGAAGCCAAAAACATTCAGTACTTC.

The chain is built from TRBV5-1 and TRBJ2-5; D call uncertain. Germline CDR1 reads SGHRS; CDR2 reads YFSETQ. This CDR3 is 12 amino acids long. V was clipped by 4 bases and J by 2 bases, with 6 bases between them. CDR3 nucleotide sequence: TGCGCCAGCAGCAACCCGCAAGAGACCCAGTACTTC. It specifies CASSNPQETQYF.

The CDR3 DNA reads TGCGCCAGCAGTGAGTTAGGCAAGCGGGAGGGTAGAGAGACCCAGTACTTC. Translating it yields CASSELGKREGRETQYF. The chain combines TRBV10-2 with TRBJ2-5, with 10 bases lining up with TRBD2. Germline V lookup: CDR1 WSHSY, CDR2 SAAADI. The CDR3 totals 17 residues. V dropped 1 base and J dropped 4; count of bases not matched to a gene: 9.

This chain links TRBV28 with TRBJ2-7; TRBD1 or TRBD2 may be the D gene (5 bases each). Trimming pared 6 bases from V and 3 bases from J, leaving 15 bases between. CDR1 MDHEN and CDR2 SYDVKM come from the germline V gene. This CDR3 is 14 amino acids long. DNA of the CDR3: TGTGCCAGCAGGGGGGACCCCGCCCACTACGAGCAGTACTTC. Its translation is CASRGDPAHYEQYF.

This chain links TRBV5-1 with TRBJ2-2, with 11 bases that match TRBD2. The ends lost 4 bases at V and 3 bases at J; junction bases unmatched: 5. CDR3 length: 16 amino acids. Germline CDR1 and CDR2: SGHRS and YFSETQ. CDR3 amino acids: CASSRGLAGYTGELFF. CDR3 sequence (DNA): TGCGCCAGCAGCAGAGGACTAGCGGGTTACACCGGGGAGCTGTTTTTT.

Of note for this clonotype: One end of the junction fails to match germline, which may point to a read error. J is TRBJ2-1 and V is TRBV3-1; 7 bases match TRBD2. The CDR3 extends over 18 amino acids. Germline-derived CDR1 and CDR2 are LGHDT and YNNKEL (reference sequence). The CDR3 bases are TGTGCCAGCTGCCAAGGGGTTGGGCTAGCGGTCTCCTACAATGAGCAGTTCTTC. It yields the protein CASCQGVGLAVSYNEQFF.

The chain uses TRBV7-2 and TRBJ2-7, with TRBD1 matching over 9 bases. The CDR3 covers 17 residues. V trimming: 2 bases; J trimming: 0 bases; junction bases outside the gene matches: 8. Germline V gene sequence: CDR1 SGHTA, CDR2 FQGNSA. CDR3 DNA sequence: TGTGCCAGCAGCTTATGGACAGGGGCCCCAACCTCCTACGAGCAGTACTTC. This codes for CASSLWTGAPTSYEQYF.

This rearrangement joins TRBV20-1 to TRBJ2-1, with D uncertain. The V gene lost 4 bases and the J gene lost 2 bases, with 18 bases spanning the gap. Germline assignment: CDR1 DFQATT and CDR2 SNEGSKA (reference sequence). The CDR3 is 16 residues long. The CDR3 protein is CSAIVSEVLPYNEQFF. The CDR3 DNA is TGCAGTGCTATTGTATCAGAGGTCTTGCCCTACAATGAGCAGTTCTTC.

The table lists this clonotype with a few counts. The gene calls are TRBV20-1 and TRBJ2-5, with 7 bases matching TRBD2. V lost 3 bases and J lost 3; bases outside the gene matches: 4. The CDR3 sequence is 13 residues long. Germline V gene sequence: CDR1 DFQATT, CDR2 SNEGSKA (reference sequence). The CDR3 region is CSARAGVEETQYF. CDR3 coding DNA: TGCAGTGCTAGGGCGGGAGTCGAAGAGACCCAGTACTTC.

The chain joins TRBV5-1 to TRBJ2-1, with 11 bases fitting TRBD2. CDR1 and CDR2 (germline): SGHRS, YFSETQ. The CDR3 length is 15 residues. The trim removed 4 bases at V and 10 bases at J, leaving 10 bases unmatched. The CDR3 DNA reads as TGCGCCAGCAGCCGGGGACTAGCGGACGGCGGGGAGCAGTTCTTC. Translating it yields CASSRGLADGGEQFF.

The chain employs TRBV7-8 and TRBJ2-5; 7 bases are shared with TRBD2. CDR1 and CDR2 from the germline V gene are SGHVS and FQNEAQ. CDR3 size: 15 residues. V gave up 2 bases and J gave up 2 bases; unmatched junction bases: 5. The CDR3 is CASSLLAVAQETQYF. The DNA of the CDR3 is TGTGCCAGCAGCTTACTAGCGGTTGCACAAGAGACCCAGTACTTC.